Following are 25 T cell receptor beta chains from one sample sequenced in a study of blood T cell repertoires in COVID-19. Clones were sequenced by immunoSEQ multiplex PCR, and TCRdb holds only the in-frame ones, with some missing. Of about 200,000 clones listed, roughly 82% are singletons. Sequencing was carried out using peripheral blood. Every receptor here comes from a woman in her sixties or seventies with COVID-19, enrolled during active disease.

The J gene is TRBJ1-4, the V gene TRBV6-5; D unresolved. The CDR3 sequence is 15 residues long. Germline lookup yields CDR1 MNHEY and CDR2 SVGAGI. V was cut by 6 bases and J by 0 bases, with 11 bases left in between. As DNA, the CDR3 is TGTGCCAGCAGGCGTCGACTTGCAACTAATGAAAAACTGTTTTTT. Protein sequence: CASRRRLATNEKLFF.

This clone was found a few times. The chain links TRBV30 to TRBJ2-7; possible D gene TRBD2, 6 bases. The germline V gene encodes CDR1 GTSNPN and CDR2 SVGIG (reference sequence). V lost 1 base and J lost 2, with 9 bases in between. This CDR3 contains 13 residues. Here the CDR3 DNA reads TGTGCCTGGAGTGATACTAGCCCCTACGAGCAGTACTTC. It is translated as CAWSDTSPYEQYF. Full variable domain (rest looked up from reference TRBV30 and TRBJ2-7): SQTIHQWPATLVQPVGSPLSLECTVEGTSNPNLYWYRQAAGRGLQLLFYSVGIGQISSEVPQNLSASRPQDRQFILSSKKLLLSDSGFYLCAWSDTSPYEQYFGPGTRLTVT.

A few counts support this clone. The chain is built from TRBV30 and TRBJ2-7; possibly TRBD2 for D (7 bases). The CDR3 covers 13 residues. In germline, CDR1 is GTSNPN, CDR2 SVGIG (reference sequence). Trimming stripped 5 bases from V and 3 bases from J, with 14 bases between. The CDR3 bases are TGTGCCTGGGGGGGCGGGAGTCTCTACGAGCAGTACTTC. Its protein product is CAWGGGSLYEQYF.

This chain links TRBV28 with TRBJ1-1; 7 nucleotides line up with TRBD1. The CDR3 is made up of 15 amino acids. V trimming: 7 bases; J trimming: 0 bases; junction bases outside the gene matches: 8. Germline lookup yields CDR1 MDHEN and CDR2 SYDVKM. The CDR3 DNA follows: TGTGCCAGCATTTACGCGGGACAGATGAACACTGAAGCTTTCTTT. This gives the protein CASIYAGQMNTEAFF.

The V call is TRBV6-4, the J call TRBJ2-7; tentatively, D is TRBD1 (6 bases). The CDR3 runs to 14 residues. Germline CDR1 is MRHNA and CDR2 is SNTAGT. V was shortened by 10 bases and J by 3 bases, with 19 bases between the two germline ends. CDR3 residues: CANTFRGSSYEQYF. The CDR3 DNA sequence: TGTGCCAACACATTCAGGGGCAGTAGCTACGAGCAGTACTTC.

V and J are TRBV6-6 and TRBJ2-7; perhaps TRBD1 as D (5 bases). This CDR3 spans 13 amino acids. CDR1 and CDR2 (germline): MNHNY, SVGAGI (reference sequence). V was clipped by 10 bases and J by 1 base, with 14 bases between them. CDR3 nucleotides: TGTGCCACCACGGCACAGGCTTCCTACGAGCAGTACTTC. Amino acids: CATTAQASYEQYF.

The gene calls are TRBV18 and TRBJ2-7; the match to TRBD1 covers 9 bases. The CDR3 runs 14 residues. Trimming took 3 bases from V and 7 from J; bases not matched to a gene: 7. CDR1 and CDR2 (germline): KGHSH, LQKENI. DNA for the CDR3: TGTGCCAGCTCACCTAATAGACAGGGGGGTGAGCAGTACGTC. Residues: CASSPNRQGGEQYV.

The rearrangement uses TRBV5-5 and TRBJ2-5, with D tentatively TRBD2 (6 bases). V shed 4 bases and J shed 2 bases, with 12 bases lying between them. The germline V gene encodes CDR1 SGHKS and CDR2 YYEKEE (reference sequence). This CDR3 spans 14 amino acids. CDR3 coding DNA: TGTGCCAGCAGCAGCTCCGGGACTCAAGAGACCCAGTACTTC. It translates to CASSSSGTQETQYF.

The chain uses TRBV6-5 and TRBJ2-1; D ambiguous. The CDR3 is made up of 11 amino acids. Trimming removed 2 bases from V and 8 bases from J, with 4 bases in between. Germline V CDR1 and CDR2: MNHEY, SVGAGI. Here the CDR3 reads CASSYEYEQFF. Here the CDR3 DNA reads TGTGCCAGCAGTTACGAGTATGAGCAGTTCTTC.

In its sample, this clone was seen many times. The rearrangement joins TRBV7-8 to TRBJ1-5; tentatively, D is TRBD1 (6 bases). Germline V gene sequence: CDR1 SGHVS, CDR2 FQNEAQ. This CDR3 contains 14 residues. V lost 5 bases and J 8 bases, leaving 16 bases between the germline ends. The chain's CDR3 is CASSPRTALKPQHF. CDR3 coding DNA: TGTGCCAGCAGCCCCCGGACAGCGCTTAAGCCCCAGCATTTT.

V is TRBV7-8 and J is TRBJ1-5; 9 bases fit TRBD1. Germline-derived CDR1 and CDR2 are SGHVS and FQNEAQ. This CDR3 has 15 amino acids. V lost 5 bases and J lost 4; bases outside the gene matches: 6. The CDR3, as DNA: TGTGCCAGCAGCGTGGGACAGGGTAAAAATCAGCCCCAGCATTTT. As protein: CASSVGQGKNQPQHF.

The V and J genes are TRBV2 and TRBJ1-5, with TRBD1 matching 8 bases. CDR3 length: 14 residues. From germline, CDR1 is SNHLY and CDR2 FYNNEI. Trimming removed 7 bases from V and 5 bases from J; junction bases left unmatched: 7. The CDR3 region has the DNA TGTGCCAGCAACGAACAGGGGGAAGATCAGCCCCAGCATTTT. Its protein product is CASNEQGEDQPQHF.

V and J are TRBV3-1 (or the pseudogene TRBV3-2) and TRBJ1-5, with a tentative D call TRBD1 (5 bases). The CDR3 spans 16 residues. Germline V CDR1 and CDR2: LGHDT, YNNKEL (reference sequence). Deletions cut 3 bases from V and 0 bases from J, with 12 bases between. Here the CDR3 reads CASSQTAAGSNQPQHF. CDR3 coding DNA: TGTGCCAGCAGCCAGACAGCCGCAGGTAGCAATCAGCCCCAGCATTTT.

The chain links TRBV5-1 to TRBJ1-3, with D possibly matching TRBD1 (5 bases). Trimming shortened V by 3 bases and J by 5 bases, and 15 bases separated the two germline ends. The CDR3 loop spans 15 amino acids. Germline assignment: CDR1 SGHRS and CDR2 YFSETQ. Here the CDR3 reads CASSYGGIERNTIYF. CDR3 sequence (DNA): TGCGCCAGCAGCTACGGGGGAATTGAAAGAAACACCATATATTTT.

The chain couples TRBV18 to TRBJ2-7, with 9 bases aligning to TRBD1. J was trimmed by 3 bases and V by 6 bases; bases with no gene match: 6. This CDR3 spans 14 amino acids. Germline CDR1 is KGHSH and CDR2 is LQKENI. CDR3 sequence reads: CASSVGQGLYEQYV. DNA of the CDR3: TGTGCCAGCTCGGTGGGACAGGGTCTCTACGAGCAGTACGTC.

This chain joins TRBV3-1 (or the pseudogene TRBV3-2) and TRBJ1-2, with 9 bases identical to TRBD1. Trimming cost V 0 bases and J 8 bases; bases outside gene matches: 7. This CDR3 has 15 amino acids. In germline, CDR1 is LGHDT, CDR2 YNNKEL (reference sequence). DNA for the CDR3: TGTGCCAGCAGCCAAGAAGGCCACAGGGGGCACGGCTACACCTTC. This translates into CASSQEGHRGHGYTF.

This clone was found a few times. V and J are TRBV15 and TRBJ2-7, with a weak D call TRBD2 (5 bases). The CDR3 has 15 residues. Germline values: CDR1 LNHNV, CDR2 YYDKDF (reference sequence). Deletions cut 0 bases from V and 2 bases from J, with 11 bases between. CDR3 in amino acids: CATSRDSSGPYEQYV. CDR3 in DNA: TGTGCCACCAGCAGAGATTCAAGCGGTCCCTACGAGCAGTACGTC.

The DNA of the CDR3 is TGTGCCAGCAGCCCCGCATCTAGCGGGAGGGCCGGAGATACGCAGTATTTT. It is translated as CASSPASSGRAGDTQYF. The rearrangement joins TRBV21-1 to TRBJ2-3; the table's D call, TRBD2, has no DNA check behind it. TRBV21-1 is flagged as a pseudogene. The CDR3 has 17 amino acids.

This clone was detected a few times. V is TRBV9 and J is TRBJ2-2, with a tentative D call TRBD1 (5 bases). Trimming shortened V by 0 bases and J by 2 bases, and 5 bases separated the two germline ends. This CDR3 is built from 14 residues. CDR1 is SGDLS, CDR2 YYNGEE, per germline. CDR3 nucleotides: TGTGCCAGCAGCGTAGGGACAAACACCGGGGAGCTGTTTTTT. Its protein is CASSVGTNTGELFF.

This clone was seen once. This chain links TRBV4-2 with TRBJ1-4; 11 bases map to TRBD1. With V trimmed by 0 bases and J by 8 bases, 5 bases remained unmatched. Per the germline V gene, CDR1 is LGHNA and CDR2 is YNFKEQ. This CDR3 has 16 residues. CDR3 DNA: TGTGCCAGCAGCCAAGACGGGACAGGGGGGGACGAAAAACTGTTTTTT. Translated, it gives CASSQDGTGGDEKLFF.

J is TRBJ1-6 and V is TRBV5-6; TRBD1 matches 9 bases. V shed 2 bases, J shed 9 bases, and the junction held 6 bases outside the gene matches. The germline V gene encodes CDR1 SGHDT and CDR2 YYEEEE. The CDR3 totals 15 residues. The CDR3, as DNA: TGTGCCAGCAGCTTCTCACAGGGGGCGAGTTCACCCCTCCACTTT. Protein sequence: CASSFSQGASSPLHF.

This chain connects TRBV28 to TRBJ2-1; 7 bases line up with TRBD1. The CDR3 spans 15 residues. Trimming at V came to 5 bases and at J to 0 bases, leaving 4 bases not matched to a gene. Germline V lookup: CDR1 MDHEN, CDR2 SYDVKM. The CDR3 DNA sequence: TGTGCCAGCAGTCCGGGACAGAGCTCCTACAATGAGCAGTTCTTC. Translating gives CASSPGQSSYNEQFF.

The chain employs TRBV3-1 (or the pseudogene TRBV3-2) and TRBJ2-3; 11 bases are a match to TRBD2. The CDR3 consists of 16 residues. V lost 2 bases and J lost 4; bases outside the gene matches: 5. From germline, CDR1 is LGHDT and CDR2 YNNKEL (reference sequence). The CDR3 bases are TGTGCCAGCAGCCAACTGATTAGCGGGGGGGCAGATACGCAGTATTTT. Protein: CASSQLISGGADTQYF.

The rearrangement links TRBV4-3 to TRBJ2-2, with D possibly being TRBD2 (6 bases). The V and J ends lost 1 base and 4 bases respectively, with 19 bases between them. The CDR3 consists of 18 residues. The germline V gene encodes CDR1 LGHNA and CDR2 YSLEER. The CDR3 DNA is TGCGCCAGCAGCCAAGCCCTGGGACTTCGAACCGGCACCGGGGAGCTGTTTTTT. Translation gives CASSQALGLRTGTGELFF.

The count of this clone is one. The V call is TRBV19, the J call TRBJ1-1; no firm D call. This CDR3 comprises 12 residues. Germline V lookup: CDR1 LNHDA, CDR2 SQIVND (reference sequence). The ends were cut back, 6 bases at V and 4 bases at J, with 9 bases in the middle. The CDR3 region has the DNA TGTGCCAGTAGCGCCCGGGGCACTGAAGCTTTCTTT. Translating it yields CASSARGTEAFF.